The 16 T cell receptor beta chains below were found in one sample sequenced in a study of PD-1 blockade in classical Hodgkin lymphoma. Time point denoted: cycle 4 day 1 (C4D1), after less than 7 weeks of nivolumab. All patients experienced relapse after autologous stem cell transplantation, and brentuximab vedotin exposure was variable. Sequencing was performed with immunoSEQ multiplex PCR; in TCRdb, only in-frame clones are kept and a portion is missing. The profile covers 20,000 to 25,000 clones, with more than 70% appearing a single time and 15% to 20% taken by the ten largest. Here the sequenced sample was peripheral blood mononuclear cells (PBMCs), taken before the fourth cycle of nivolumab. All receptors derive from a human donor with classical Hodgkin lymphoma.

V usage is TRBV11-2 and J usage is TRBJ2-3; the D gene is possibly TRBD2 (5 bases). The V gene lost 2 bases and the J gene lost 2 bases, with 14 bases spanning the gap. Germline loops: CDR1 SGHAT, CDR2 FQNNGV. The CDR3 consists of 16 residues. CDR3 coding DNA: TGTGCCAGCAGCTTAATCCCCGGGGATTACACAGATACGCAGTATTTT. It yields the protein CASSLIPGDYTDTQYF.

This sequence joins TRBV4-2 and TRBJ2-2; D remains ambiguous. The CDR3 covers 17 residues. Germline V gives CDR1 LGHNA, CDR2 YNFKEQ. V lost 0 bases to trimming and J lost 0 bases, with 11 bases between them. In DNA form, the CDR3 reads TGTGCCAGCAGCCAAGATCTGACTCCCCCGAACACCGGGGAGCTGTTTTTT. Its translation is CASSQDLTPPNTGELFF.

The table lists this clone with a few counts. V and J are TRBV5-4 and TRBJ2-7; a weak D match, TRBD2 (6 bases). CDR3 length: 15 amino acids. In germline, CDR1 is SGHNT, CDR2 YYREEE (reference sequence). V lost 4 bases, J lost 0 bases, and 14 bases lay in between. CDR3 sequence reads: CASSPSGDNSYEQYF. The DNA of the CDR3 is TGTGCCAGCAGCCCATCGGGAGACAACTCCTACGAGCAGTACTTC.

The rearrangement uses TRBV6-5 and TRBJ1-2, with D hard to call. The CDR3 contains 15 residues. The germline CDR1 and CDR2 sequences are MNHEY and SVGAGI. The V end lost 8 bases, the J end lost 0 bases, and 16 bases lay between the germline ends. The CDR3 protein is CASSVRQSANYGYTF. CDR3 bases: TGTGCCAGCTCCGTAAGGCAGTCAGCTAACTATGGCTACACCTTC.

The V and J genes are TRBV7-8 and TRBJ1-4; D is unclear. Trimming removed 1 base from V and 0 bases from J, with 3 bases in between. CDR3 length: 14 residues. Germline CDR1 reads SGHVS; CDR2 reads FQNEAQ. CDR3 loop: CASSLEATNEKLFF. CDR3 coding DNA: TGTGCCAGCAGCTTAGAGGCAACTAATGAAAAACTGTTTTTT.

This clone has a handful of counts. The chain links TRBV30 to TRBJ1-1; TRBD1 matches at 8 bases. This CDR3 is built from 15 residues. Per the germline V gene, CDR1 is GTSNPN and CDR2 is SVGIG (reference sequence). The J segment lost 3 bases and the V segment lost 1 base, leaving 7 bases of the junction unmatched. CDR3 protein: CAWSGGTGGYTEAFF. The DNA for the CDR3 is TGTGCCTGGAGTGGAGGGACAGGAGGGTACACTGAAGCTTTCTTT. Variable domain in full (rest from reference TRBV30 and TRBJ1-1): SQTIHQWPATLVQPVGSPLSLECTVEGTSNPNLYWYRQAAGRGLQLLFYSVGIGQISSEVPQNLSASRPQDRQFILSSKKLLLSDSGFYLCAWSGGTGGYTEAFFGQGTRLTVV.

This chain uses TRBV4-2 with TRBJ1-4; TRBD1 is a possible D gene (5 bases). CDR1 LGHNA and CDR2 YNFKEQ come from the germline V gene. Trimming stripped 6 bases from V and 3 bases from J, with 14 bases between. The CDR3 runs 15 residues. CDR3 in amino acids: CASRRTSQANEKLFF. DNA for the CDR3: TGTGCCAGCAGACGGACAAGTCAGGCTAATGAAAAACTGTTTTTT.

The CDR3 here is CASSLGTGELFF. CDR3 coding DNA: TGTGCCAGCAGCTTAGGAACCGGGGAGCTGTTTTTT. The V gene is TRBV7-2, the J gene TRBJ2-2; D call uncertain. CDR1 and CDR2 from the germline V gene are SGHTA and FQGNSA. The CDR3 has 12 residues. Trimming removed 1 base from V and 5 bases from J, with 2 bases in between.

The chain recombines TRBV7-9 with TRBJ1-1; D is undetermined. Germline CDR1 and CDR2: SEHNR and FQNEAQ (reference sequence). The CDR3 extends over 15 amino acids. V lost 5 bases and J lost 4, with 17 bases in between. CDR3 loop: CASSPIGIVGTEAFF. The CDR3 DNA reads TGTGCCAGCAGCCCCATTGGTATCGTCGGCACTGAAGCTTTCTTT.

The genes are TRBV7-2 and TRBJ1-4, with D perhaps TRBD1 (5 bases). CDR3 size: 16 residues. Germline V gene data show CDR1 as SGHTA and CDR2 as FQGNSA. The V end lost 2 bases, the J end lost 4 bases, and 14 bases lay between the germline ends. The CDR3 DNA is TGTGCCAGCAGCTTAACCGGGACGAGAAATAATGAAAAACTGTTTTTT. Translating it yields CASSLTGTRNNEKLFF.

In this sample, this clone turned up a few times. The V call is TRBV4-1, the J call TRBJ2-4; TRBD2 is a possible D gene (6 bases). The germline V gene has CDR1 MGHRA and CDR2 YSYEKL. The CDR3 has 13 residues. The V gene lost 1 base and the J gene lost 11 bases, with 12 bases spanning the gap. The CDR3 protein is CASSQVEGGLQYF. DNA for the CDR3: TGCGCCAGCAGCCAAGTTGAGGGAGGTCTTCAGTACTTC.

The J gene is TRBJ2-2, the V gene TRBV19; 8 bases fit TRBD2. This CDR3 is 17 amino acids long. Germline V lookup: CDR1 LNHDA, CDR2 SQIVND (reference sequence). V dropped 1 base and J dropped 1; count of bases not matched to a gene: 5. CDR3 loop: CASSIGLLAGNTGELFF. The CDR3 nucleotides are TGTGCCAGTAGTATAGGTCTCCTAGCGGGGAACACCGGGGAGCTGTTTTTT.

The genes are TRBV4-1 and TRBJ1-6, with a possible D match to TRBD1 (5 bases). Germline V gives CDR1 MGHRA, CDR2 YSYEKL. This CDR3 has 17 residues. The V end was cut by 0 bases, the J end by 8 bases, with 17 bases between. CDR3 loop: CASSQDYQGIGDSPLHF. The CDR3 nucleotides are TGCGCCAGCAGCCAAGATTATCAGGGAATCGGCGATTCACCCCTCCACTTT.

This clone appeared a single time. The chain combines TRBV13 with TRBJ2-3; 10 bases are a match to TRBD2. With V trimmed by 4 bases and J by 0 bases, 7 bases remained unmatched. The CDR3 contains 17 residues. Germline assignment: CDR1 PRHDT and CDR2 FYEKMQ (reference sequence). The chain's CDR3 is CASSSRLAGSSTDTQYF. The CDR3 nucleotides are TGTGCCAGCAGCTCCAGACTAGCGGGTAGTAGCACAGATACGCAGTATTTT.

The gene calls are TRBV28 and TRBJ1-5; 9 bases map to TRBD1. Germline trimming cut 3 bases from V and 5 bases from J; bases unmatched to any gene: 5. Germline CDR1 is MDHEN and CDR2 is SYDVKM. The CDR3 sequence is 15 residues long. The CDR3 DNA follows: TGTGCCAGCAGTTTTATGGACAGGGGCGATCAGCCCCAGCATTTT. Translating it yields CASSFMDRGDQPQHF.

V and J are TRBV28 and TRBJ2-6; D is perhaps TRBD2 (5 bases). Trimming pared 5 bases from V and 0 bases from J, leaving 14 bases between. The CDR3 runs to 17 residues. CDR1 MDHEN and CDR2 SYDVKM come from the germline V gene. The CDR3 nucleotides read TGTGCCAGCAGTACTTGGACTGCCTACTCTGGGGCCAACGTCCTGACTTTC. Translating it yields CASSTWTAYSGANVLTF.